These 17 T cell receptor beta chains share one sample of origin, sequenced in a study of Ad26.COV2.S vaccination and SARS-CoV-2 variants. Treatment: approximately 18 received Ad26.COV2.S at low or high dose, single or two shots; 5 received placebo; per-sample allocation not given. Material that was analyzed had been drawn on day 63 after the first vaccine or placebo injection. This table comes from immunoSEQ multiplex PCR, and its TCRdb copy is limited to in-frame clones, with some not included. Of about 350,000 clones in the sample, approximately 90% are singletons; the top ten hold approximately 5%. Sequenced material: peripheral blood, taken in a trial of Ad26.COV2.S vaccine versus placebo. These receptor sequences come from a person between 18 and 65 years old who received the Ad26.COV2.S COVID-19 vaccine or a placebo.

The V and J genes are TRBV4-3 and TRBJ2-2, with 12 bases fitting TRBD2. V gave up 1 base and J gave up 0 bases; unmatched junction bases: 6. There are 19 residues in the CDR3. From germline, CDR1 is LGHNA and CDR2 YSLEER. DNA of the CDR3: TGCGCCAGCAGCCAAGTATTACTAGCGGGGGGCACGAACACCGGGGAGCTGTTTTTT. Amino acid sequence: CASSQVLLAGGTNTGELFF.

The chain has TRBV4-1 and TRBJ2-5; D unclear. Germline V gives CDR1 MGHRA, CDR2 YSYEKL. V was cut by 1 base and J by 5 bases, with 14 bases left in between. The length of the CDR3 is 15 residues. The CDR3 DNA follows: TGCGCCAGCAGCCAAGGCTTAGGGCCCCCGGAGACCCAGTACTTC. The encoded protein is CASSQGLGPPETQYF.

The V gene is TRBV5-5, the J gene TRBJ2-5; TRBD1 matches 9 bases. V shed 3 bases, J shed 4 bases, and the junction held 10 bases outside the gene matches. CDR3 length: 16 amino acids. Germline lookup yields CDR1 SGHKS and CDR2 YYEKEE (reference sequence). Here the CDR3 DNA reads TGTGCCAGCAGCTCGACCGCGGGGACAGGGAGAGAGACCCAGTACTTC. Translated: CASSSTAGTGRETQYF.

J is TRBJ1-1 and V is TRBV9; 7 bases match TRBD1. This CDR3 has 14 residues. The V gene's germline CDR1 is SGDLS and CDR2 YYNGEE. J lost 4 bases, V lost 1 base, and 4 bases had no gene match. As DNA, the CDR3 is TGTGCCAGCAGCGTAACAGGGGATAGCACTGAAGCTTTCTTT. It specifies CASSVTGDSTEAFF.

The chain has TRBV19 and TRBJ1-5, with 9 bases matching TRBD1. CDR3 length equals 13 residues. V lost 9 bases to trimming and J lost 5 bases; unmatched junction nucleotides: 5. Germline V gene lookup returns CDR1 LNHDA and CDR2 SQIVND (reference sequence). The CDR3 spells CASNRDRDQPQHF. CDR3 sequence (DNA): TGTGCCAGCAACCGGGACAGGGATCAGCCCCAGCATTTT.

The chain has TRBV4-2 and TRBJ1-2; weak D call: TRBD1 (5 bases). The CDR3 is 15 amino acids. From germline, CDR1 is LGHNA and CDR2 YNFKEQ. Trimming took off 0 bases at V and 3 bases at J, with 11 bases between the two ends. The CDR3, as DNA: TGTGCCAGCAGCCAAGATAGTAGGGGCGACTATGGCTACACCTTC. Its translation is CASSQDSRGDYGYTF.

The rearrangement uses TRBV9 and TRBJ1-1; tentative D call: TRBD1 (5 bases). The CDR3 has 18 residues. The germline V gene has CDR1 SGDLS and CDR2 YYNGEE. V lost 0 bases to trimming and J lost 1 base, with 19 bases between them. The CDR3 loop is CASSVASGTGDTNTEAFF. CDR3 DNA: TGTGCCAGCAGCGTAGCTTCCGGGACCGGGGATACGAACACTGAAGCTTTCTTT.

The CDR3, as DNA: TGTGCCAGTAGTATCTGGCTCGGTCCGAACACCGGGGAGCTGTTTTTT. Translated: CASSIWLGPNTGELFF. The chain has TRBV19 and TRBJ2-2; D gene uncertain. Trimming left V 3 bases short and J 0 bases short, with 11 bases between. The CDR3 runs to 16 residues. Germline V CDR1 and CDR2: LNHDA, SQIVND (reference sequence). Using reference TRBV19 and TRBJ2-2 for the parts outside the CDR3, the full variable domain is DGGITQSPKYLFRKEGQNVTLSCEQNLNHDAMYWYRQDPGQGLRLIYYSQIVNDFQKGDIAEGYSVSREKKESFPLTVTSAQKNPTAFYLCASSIWLGPNTGELFFGEGSRLTVL.

The chain carries TRBV7-8 and TRBJ2-6; TRBD1 agrees at 12 bases. The V gene end was trimmed by 5 bases and the J gene end by 1 base; junction bases not matched to a gene: 21. Per germline, CDR1 SGHVS and CDR2 FQNEAQ. The CDR3 is made up of 23 amino acids. CDR3 coding DNA: TGTGCCAGCAGCCTCATCAAAAGTAGTGGGTGGGGACAGGGGGCATCTGGGGCCAACGTCCTGACTTTC. It codes for CASSLIKSSGWGQGASGANVLTF.

The rearrangement links TRBV5-6 to TRBJ2-5; D unresolved. Germline assignment: CDR1 SGHDT and CDR2 YYEEEE. The V end lost 2 bases, the J end lost 4 bases, and 9 bases lay between the germline ends. The CDR3 length is 13 residues. The CDR3 nucleotides are TGTGCCAGCAGCTTTTTTTCTGGAGAGACCCAGTACTTC. Translating it yields CASSFFSGETQYF.

The rearrangement links TRBV4-3 to TRBJ2-1; maybe TRBD2 (6 bases). V shed 1 base and J shed 7 bases, with 11 bases lying between them. There are 14 residues in the CDR3. The V gene's germline CDR1 is LGHNA and CDR2 YSLEER. The chain's CDR3 is CASSQVGGRNEQFF. CDR3 sequence (DNA): TGCGCCAGCAGCCAAGTCGGGGGAAGAAATGAGCAGTTCTTC.

The V gene is TRBV3-1 (or the pseudogene TRBV3-2), the J gene TRBJ1-3, with D unresolved. V dropped 3 bases and J dropped 2 bases, with 20 bases sitting between them. CDR1 LGHDT and CDR2 YNNKEL come from the germline V gene (reference sequence). This CDR3 region has 18 residues. The CDR3 region has the DNA TGTGCCAGCAGCCAGTATCCGGGTATCGAGGTTCCTGGAAACACCATATATTTT. Its protein product is CASSQYPGIEVPGNTIYF.

The chain links TRBV2 to TRBJ2-3, with 9 nucleotides matching TRBD1. There are 15 residues in the CDR3. Germline assignment: CDR1 SNHLY and CDR2 FYNNEI. Germline trimming cut 2 bases from V and 7 bases from J; bases unmatched to any gene: 7. As DNA, the CDR3 is TGTGCCAGCAGTGAAACAGGGGGCAACGGAAATACGCAGTATTTT. Its protein is CASSETGGNGNTQYF.

This clone occurred once. The V gene is TRBV10-3, the J gene TRBJ2-7; tentative D call: TRBD1 (6 bases). The V and J ends lost 9 bases and 6 bases respectively, with 12 bases between them. The CDR3 loop spans 11 amino acids. Germline CDR1 reads ENHRY; CDR2 reads SYGVKD. The CDR3 nucleotides read TGTGCCATAAAACAGGGTGGCGAGCAGTACTTC. Translated: CAIKQGGEQYF.

J is TRBJ1-3 and V is TRBV9; D gene uncertain. Germline CDR1 reads SGDLS; CDR2 reads YYNGEE. Trimming left V 0 bases short and J 0 bases short, with 4 bases between. This CDR3 contains 14 residues. The DNA for the CDR3 is TGTGCCAGCAGCGTAGACGTCTCTGGAAACACCATATATTTT. It encodes CASSVDVSGNTIYF.

The V and J genes are TRBV7-9 and TRBJ2-7; D ambiguous. CDR1 SEHNR and CDR2 FQNEAQ come from the germline V gene (reference sequence). This CDR3 region has 16 residues. V was trimmed by 0 bases and J by 7 bases, leaving 19 bases between them. As DNA, the CDR3 is TGTGCCAGCAGCTTAGCCCTCGTAAAAAAGGTGGGAGAGCAGTACTTC. Protein sequence: CASSLALVKKVGEQYF. Combining the CDR3 with reference TRBV7-9 and TRBJ2-7 gives the whole variable domain DTGVSQNPRHKITKRGQNVTFRCDPISEHNRLYWYRQTLGQGPEFLTYFQNEAQLEKSRLLSDRFSAERPKGSFSTLEIQRTEQGDSAMYLCASSLALVKKVGEQYFGPGTRLTVT.

CDR3 DNA sequence: TGTGCCAGCAGAGAAGTCGGGACAGTTAACTATGGCTACACCTTC. Its protein product is CASREVGTVNYGYTF. This chain joins TRBV28 and TRBJ1-2; 7 nucleotides match TRBD1. CDR1 is MDHEN and CDR2 is SYDVKM in the germline V gene. Trimming removed 6 bases from V and 1 base from J; junction bases left unmatched: 8. This CDR3 region has 15 residues.